The 5 T cell receptor beta chains below come from one sample, sequenced in a study of PD-L1 blockade in urothelial cancer (dated by TCRdb to between 2016 and 2019). The time point label, as the study defines it: pretreatment peripheral blood. Libraries were built with the immunoSEQ multiplex PCR assay. The source is immuneACCESS, and TCRdb retained only in-frame sequences with V and J called. Part of the clones is not carried over; for the studies checked, unresolved V genes explain less than half of this, and the remainder is unexplained. A total of about 52,000 clones appear in this sample, roughly four fifths of them only once. 3.5% to 4.5% of the sample comes from the top ten. The sample consisted of PBMCs, taken around atezolizumab (anti-PD-L1) treatment. All receptors come from a man between 65 and 79 years old with urothelial cancer.

The V gene is TRBV2, the J gene TRBJ1-4; weak D call: TRBD1 (5 bases). Trimming stripped 2 bases from V and 8 bases from J, with 9 bases between. Germline V gene sequence: CDR1 SNHLY, CDR2 FYNNEI. This CDR3 is built from 13 residues. The CDR3 nucleotides read TGTGCCAGCAGTGAAACAAGGGGAGAAAAACTGTTTTTT. Its translation is CASSETRGEKLFF.

This rearrangement joins TRBV6-1 to TRBJ2-7; D is uncertain. The CDR3 consists of 13 residues. The V and J ends lost 1 base and 4 bases respectively, with 8 bases between them. Germline V CDR1 and CDR2: MNHNS, SASEGT. The CDR3 sequence: CASSEGEVYEQYF. CDR3 coding DNA: TGTGCCAGCAGTGAAGGTGAGGTATACGAGCAGTACTTC.

The chain combines TRBV4-1 with TRBJ2-5; 8 bases line up with TRBD1. Germline CDR1 reads MGHRA; CDR2 reads YSYEKL. The CDR3 is 15 residues long. V lost 6 bases and J lost 7; bases outside the gene matches: 13. The CDR3: CASRPGQAPFGTQYF. The CDR3 DNA reads as TGCGCCAGCAGACCGGGACAGGCGCCATTCGGGACCCAGTACTTC.

This clone showed up many times. This rearrangement joins TRBV27 to TRBJ1-2, with TRBD1 matching 7 bases. CDR1 MNHEY and CDR2 SMNVEV come from the germline V gene (reference sequence). The junction had 8 bases not matched to a gene; V was cut back by 5 bases and J by 8 bases. CDR3 length equals 13 residues. The CDR3 loop is CASSLTGFYGYTF. The CDR3 DNA follows: TGTGCCAGCAGTCTGACAGGGTTCTACGGCTACACCTTC.

The J gene is TRBJ2-3, the V gene TRBV6-1; 15 bases are a match to TRBD2. In germline, CDR1 is MNHNS, CDR2 SASEGT. There are 15 residues in the CDR3. V lost 4 bases to trimming and J lost 7 bases; unmatched junction nucleotides: 3. The CDR3 DNA follows: TGTGCCAGCAGTGTGGGACTAGCGGGAGGCAATACGCAGTATTTT. Translating gives CASSVGLAGGNTQYF.